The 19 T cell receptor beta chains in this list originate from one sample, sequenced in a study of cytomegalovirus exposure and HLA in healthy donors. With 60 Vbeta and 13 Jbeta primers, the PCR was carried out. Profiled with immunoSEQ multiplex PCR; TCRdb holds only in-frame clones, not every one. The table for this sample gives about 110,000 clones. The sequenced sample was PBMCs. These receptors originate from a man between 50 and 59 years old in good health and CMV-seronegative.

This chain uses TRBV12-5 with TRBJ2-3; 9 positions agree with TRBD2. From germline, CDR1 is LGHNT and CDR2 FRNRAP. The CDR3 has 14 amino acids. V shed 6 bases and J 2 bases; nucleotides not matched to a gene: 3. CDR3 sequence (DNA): TGTGCTAGTGGAATAGCGGGGGTCACAGATACGCAGTATTTT. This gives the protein CASGIAGVTDTQYF.

For the CDR3, the DNA is TGTGCCAGCAGTGATGCTAAAGGGGTGAACGAGCAGTACTTC. As protein: CASSDAKGVNEQYF. The chain has TRBV25-1 and TRBJ2-7; D is perhaps TRBD1 (5 bases). The length of the CDR3 is 14 residues. Trimming took off 3 bases at V and 5 bases at J, with 14 bases between the two ends. Germline V lookup: CDR1 MGHDK, CDR2 SYGVNS.

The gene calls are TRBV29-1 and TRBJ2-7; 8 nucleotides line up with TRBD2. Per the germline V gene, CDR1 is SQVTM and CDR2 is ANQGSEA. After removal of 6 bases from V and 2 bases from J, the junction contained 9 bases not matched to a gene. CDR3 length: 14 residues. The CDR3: CSVRGAGGAYEQYF. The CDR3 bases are TGCAGCGTGCGGGGGGCGGGTGGGGCCTACGAGCAGTACTTC.

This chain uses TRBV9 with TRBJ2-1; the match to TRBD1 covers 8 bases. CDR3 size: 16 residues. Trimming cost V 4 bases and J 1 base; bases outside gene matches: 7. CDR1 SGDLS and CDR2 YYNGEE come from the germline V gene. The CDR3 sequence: CASSPRGLVSYNEQFF. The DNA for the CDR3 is TGTGCCAGCAGCCCCAGGGGGCTAGTGTCCTACAATGAGCAGTTCTTC.

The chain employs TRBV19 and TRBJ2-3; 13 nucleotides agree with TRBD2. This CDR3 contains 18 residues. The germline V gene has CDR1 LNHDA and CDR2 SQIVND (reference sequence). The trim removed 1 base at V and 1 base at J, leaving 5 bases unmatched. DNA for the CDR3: TGTGCCAGTAGTATAGGGACTAGCGGGAGATGGGGCACAGATACGCAGTATTTT. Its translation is CASSIGTSGRWGTDTQYF.

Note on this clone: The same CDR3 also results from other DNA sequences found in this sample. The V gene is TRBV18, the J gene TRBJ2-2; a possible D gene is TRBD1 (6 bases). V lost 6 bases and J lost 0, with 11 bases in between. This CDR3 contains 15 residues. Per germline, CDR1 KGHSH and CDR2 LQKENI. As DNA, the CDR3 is TGTGCCAGCTCTCCCGACAGGACGAACACCGGGGAGCTGTTTTTT. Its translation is CASSPDRTNTGELFF.

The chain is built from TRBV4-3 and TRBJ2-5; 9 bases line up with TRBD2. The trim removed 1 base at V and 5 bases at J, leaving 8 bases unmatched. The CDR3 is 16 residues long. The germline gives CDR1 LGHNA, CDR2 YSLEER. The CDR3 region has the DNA TGCGCCAGCAGCCAAGTAGTCACTAGCGGGTCGGAGACCCAGTACTTC. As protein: CASSQVVTSGSETQYF.

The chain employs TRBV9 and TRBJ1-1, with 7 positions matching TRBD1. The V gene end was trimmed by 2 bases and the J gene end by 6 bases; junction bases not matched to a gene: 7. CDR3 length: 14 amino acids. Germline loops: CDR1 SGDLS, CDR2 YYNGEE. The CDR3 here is CASSVTGLSPEAFF. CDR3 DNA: TGTGCCAGCAGCGTGACAGGGTTGAGCCCTGAAGCTTTCTTT. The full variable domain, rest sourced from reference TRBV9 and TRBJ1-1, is DSGVTQTPKHLITATGQRVTLRCSPRSGDLSVYWYQQSLDQGLQFLIQYYNGEERAKGNILERFSAQQFPDLHSELNLSSLELGDSALYFCASSVTGLSPEAFFGQGTRLTVV.

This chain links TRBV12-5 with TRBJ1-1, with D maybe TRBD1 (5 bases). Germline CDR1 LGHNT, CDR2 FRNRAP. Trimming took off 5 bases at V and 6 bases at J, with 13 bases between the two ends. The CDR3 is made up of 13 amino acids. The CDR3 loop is CASGHGAGPEAFF. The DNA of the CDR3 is TGTGCTAGTGGTCACGGGGCGGGGCCTGAAGCTTTCTTT.

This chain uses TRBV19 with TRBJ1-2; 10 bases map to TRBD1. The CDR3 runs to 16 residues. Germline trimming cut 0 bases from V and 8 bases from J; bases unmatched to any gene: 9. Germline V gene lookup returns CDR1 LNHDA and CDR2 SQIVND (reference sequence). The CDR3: CASSIDPGQGRGGYTF. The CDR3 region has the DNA TGTGCCAGTAGTATAGATCCGGGACAGGGGAGAGGAGGCTACACCTTC.

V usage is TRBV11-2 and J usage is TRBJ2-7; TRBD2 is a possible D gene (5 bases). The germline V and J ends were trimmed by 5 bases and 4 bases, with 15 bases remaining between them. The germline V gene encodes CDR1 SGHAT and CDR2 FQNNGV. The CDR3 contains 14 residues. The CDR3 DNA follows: TGTGCCAGCAGCCGAGGACTGGAGGTGTACGAGCAGTACTTC. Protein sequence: CASSRGLEVYEQYF.

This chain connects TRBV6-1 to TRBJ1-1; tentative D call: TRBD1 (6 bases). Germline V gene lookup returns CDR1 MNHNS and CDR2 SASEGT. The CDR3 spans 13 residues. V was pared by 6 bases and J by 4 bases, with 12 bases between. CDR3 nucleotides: TGTGCCAGCAGCGAGGGGGTGAGCACTGAAGCTTTCTTT. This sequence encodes CASSEGVSTEAFF.

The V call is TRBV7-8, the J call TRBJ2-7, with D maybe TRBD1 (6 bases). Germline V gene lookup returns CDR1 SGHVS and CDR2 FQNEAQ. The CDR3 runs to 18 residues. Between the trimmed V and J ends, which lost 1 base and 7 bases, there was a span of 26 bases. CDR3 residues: CASSLDFVQDRAPLEQYF. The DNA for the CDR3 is TGTGCCAGCAGCTTAGATTTTGTGCAGGACAGAGCCCCTCTGGAGCAGTACTTC. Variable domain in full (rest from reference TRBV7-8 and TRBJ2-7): GAGVSQSPRYKVAKRGQDVALRCDPISGHVSLFWYQQALGQGPEFLTYFQNEAQLDKSGLPSDRFFAERPEGSVSTLKIQRTQQEDSAVYLCASSLDFVQDRAPLEQYFGPGTRLTVT.

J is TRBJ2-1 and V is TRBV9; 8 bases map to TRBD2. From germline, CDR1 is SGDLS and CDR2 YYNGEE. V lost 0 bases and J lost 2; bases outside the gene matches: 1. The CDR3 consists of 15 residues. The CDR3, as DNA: TGTGCCAGCAGCGTAGACGGGGGGGCCTACAATGAGCAGTTCTTC. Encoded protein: CASSVDGGAYNEQFF.

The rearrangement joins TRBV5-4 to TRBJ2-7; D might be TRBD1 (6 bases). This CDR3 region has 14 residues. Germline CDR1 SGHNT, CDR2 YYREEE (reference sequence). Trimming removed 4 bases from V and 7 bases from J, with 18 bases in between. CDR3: CASSPQGGRQEQYF. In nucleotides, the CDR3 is TGTGCCAGCAGCCCCCAAGGGGGACGTCAGGAGCAGTACTTC.

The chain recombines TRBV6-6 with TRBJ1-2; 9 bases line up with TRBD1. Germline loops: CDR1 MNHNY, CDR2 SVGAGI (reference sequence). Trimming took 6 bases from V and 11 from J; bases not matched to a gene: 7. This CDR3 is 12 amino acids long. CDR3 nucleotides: TGTGCCAGCAGCTGGGACAGGGATTTTTACACCTTC. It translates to CASSWDRDFYTF.

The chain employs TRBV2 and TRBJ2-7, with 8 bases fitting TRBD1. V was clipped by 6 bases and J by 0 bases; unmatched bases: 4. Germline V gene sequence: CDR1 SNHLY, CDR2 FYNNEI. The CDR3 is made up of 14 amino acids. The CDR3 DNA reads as TGTGCCAGCAGCCTGGACAGGGTCTCCTACGAGCAGTACTTC. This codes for CASSLDRVSYEQYF. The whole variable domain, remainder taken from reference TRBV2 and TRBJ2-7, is EPEVTQTPSHQVTQMGQEVILRCVPISNHLYFYWYRQILGQKVEFLVSFYNNEISEKSEIFDDQFSVERPDGSNFTLKIRSTKLEDSAMYFCASSLDRVSYEQYFGPGTRLTVT.

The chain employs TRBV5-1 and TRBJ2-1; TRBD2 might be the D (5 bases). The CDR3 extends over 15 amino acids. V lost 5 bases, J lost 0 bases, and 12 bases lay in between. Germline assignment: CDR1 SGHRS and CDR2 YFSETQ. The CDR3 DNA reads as TGCGCCAGCAGGTGGAGCGGCGGCTCCTACAATGAGCAGTTCTTC. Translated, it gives CASRWSGGSYNEQFF. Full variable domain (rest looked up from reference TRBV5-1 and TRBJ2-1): KAGVTQTPRYLIKTRGQQVTLSCSPISGHRSVSWYQQTPGQGLQFLFEYFSETQRNKGNFPGRFSGRQFSNSRSEMNVSTLELGDSALYLCASRWSGGSYNEQFFGPGTRLTVL.

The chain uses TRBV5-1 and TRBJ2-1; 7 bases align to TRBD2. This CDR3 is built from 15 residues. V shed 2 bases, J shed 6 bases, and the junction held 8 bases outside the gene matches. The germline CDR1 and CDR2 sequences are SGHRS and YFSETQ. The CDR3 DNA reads TGCGCCAGCAGCTTCTCAGCGGGGATAACCAATGAGCAGTTCTTC. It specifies CASSFSAGITNEQFF. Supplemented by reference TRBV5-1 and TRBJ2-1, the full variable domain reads KAGVTQTPRYLIKTRGQQVTLSCSPISGHRSVSWYQQTPGQGLQFLFEYFSETQRNKGNFPGRFSGRQFSNSRSEMNVSTLELGDSALYLCASSFSAGITNEQFFGPGTRLTVL.